The clone carrying this T cell receptor beta chain was observed once. The same CDR3 also results from other DNA sequences found in this sample. CDR3 size: 14 residues. V dropped 6 bases and J dropped 1; count of bases not matched to a gene: 2. The germline gives CDR1 MNHEY, CDR2 SVGAGI. This specimen comes from a study of blood T cell repertoires in COVID-19. Generated by immunoSEQ multiplex PCR, the TCRdb table keeps only in-frame clones and is missing some. The sample consists of under 100,000 clones, roughly four fifths of them appearing once. The sample comprised peripheral blood. The chain combines TRBV6-5 with TRBJ2-7; 11 nucleotides agree with TRBD1. The TCR originated in a human donor in a cohort sampled during active COVID-19. Here the CDR3 DNA reads TGTGCCAGCAGCAGGGACAGGGGGTCCTACGAGCAGTACTTC. This encodes CASSRDRGSYEQYF.